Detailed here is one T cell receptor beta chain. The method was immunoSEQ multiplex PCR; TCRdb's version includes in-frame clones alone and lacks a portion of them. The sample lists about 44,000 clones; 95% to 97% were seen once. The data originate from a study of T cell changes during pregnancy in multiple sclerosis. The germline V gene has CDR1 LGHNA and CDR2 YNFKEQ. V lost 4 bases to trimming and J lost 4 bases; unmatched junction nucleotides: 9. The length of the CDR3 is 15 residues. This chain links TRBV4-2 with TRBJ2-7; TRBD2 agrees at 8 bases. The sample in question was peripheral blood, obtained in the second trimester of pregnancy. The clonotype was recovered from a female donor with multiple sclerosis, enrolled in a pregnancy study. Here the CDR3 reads CASSLGAGATYEQYF. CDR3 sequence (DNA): TGTGCCAGCAGCCTGGGAGCGGGAGCTACTTACGAGCAGTACTTC.